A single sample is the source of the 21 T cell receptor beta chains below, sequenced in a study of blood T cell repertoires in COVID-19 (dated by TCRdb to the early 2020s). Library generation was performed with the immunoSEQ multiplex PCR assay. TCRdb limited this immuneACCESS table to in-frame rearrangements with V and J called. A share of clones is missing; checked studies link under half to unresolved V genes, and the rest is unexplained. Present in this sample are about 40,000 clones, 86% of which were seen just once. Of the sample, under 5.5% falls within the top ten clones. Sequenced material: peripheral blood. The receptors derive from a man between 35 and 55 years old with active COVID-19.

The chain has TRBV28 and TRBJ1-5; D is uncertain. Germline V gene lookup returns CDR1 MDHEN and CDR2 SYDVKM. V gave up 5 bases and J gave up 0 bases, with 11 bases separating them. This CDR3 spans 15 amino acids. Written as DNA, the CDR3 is TGTGCCAGCAGTATTGCAACTTATAGCAATCAGCCCCAGCATTTT. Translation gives CASSIATYSNQPQHF.

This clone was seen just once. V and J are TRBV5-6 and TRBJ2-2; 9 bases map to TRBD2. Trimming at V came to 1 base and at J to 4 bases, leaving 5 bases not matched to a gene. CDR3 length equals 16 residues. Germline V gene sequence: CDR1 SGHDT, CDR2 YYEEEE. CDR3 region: CASSLRLAEVTGELFF. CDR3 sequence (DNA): TGTGCCAGCAGCTTGCGACTAGCGGAGGTCACCGGGGAGCTGTTTTTT.

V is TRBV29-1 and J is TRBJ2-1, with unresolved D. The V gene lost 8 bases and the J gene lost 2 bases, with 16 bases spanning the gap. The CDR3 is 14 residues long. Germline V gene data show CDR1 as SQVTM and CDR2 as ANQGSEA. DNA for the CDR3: TGCAGCACAAATGACGGCAGGCCCTACAATGAGCAGTTCTTC. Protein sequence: CSTNDGRPYNEQFF.

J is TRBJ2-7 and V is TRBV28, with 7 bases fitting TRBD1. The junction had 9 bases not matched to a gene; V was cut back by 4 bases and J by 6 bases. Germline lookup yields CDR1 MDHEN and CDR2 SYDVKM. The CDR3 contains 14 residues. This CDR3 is CASSSTGARPEQYF. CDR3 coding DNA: TGTGCCAGCAGTTCCACAGGGGCTCGCCCCGAGCAGTACTTC.

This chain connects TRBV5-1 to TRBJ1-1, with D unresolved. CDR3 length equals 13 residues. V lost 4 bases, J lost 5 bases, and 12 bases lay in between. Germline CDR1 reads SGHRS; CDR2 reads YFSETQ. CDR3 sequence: CASSVAIVTEAFF. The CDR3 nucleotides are TGCGCCAGCAGCGTCGCCATAGTTACTGAAGCTTTCTTT.

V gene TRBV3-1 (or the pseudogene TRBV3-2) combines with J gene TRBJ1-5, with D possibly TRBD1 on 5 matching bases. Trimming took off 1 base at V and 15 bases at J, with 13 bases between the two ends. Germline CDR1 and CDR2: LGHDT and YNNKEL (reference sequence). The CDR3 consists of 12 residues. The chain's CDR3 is CASSQGSRGRHF. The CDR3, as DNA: TGTGCCAGCAGCCAAGGGTCGCGGGGCAGGCATTTT.

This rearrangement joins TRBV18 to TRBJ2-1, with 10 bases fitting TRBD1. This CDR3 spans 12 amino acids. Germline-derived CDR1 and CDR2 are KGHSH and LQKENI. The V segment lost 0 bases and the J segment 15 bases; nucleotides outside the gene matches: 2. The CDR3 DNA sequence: TGTGCCAGCTCACCACCGGGACAGGGGCTGTTCTTC. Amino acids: CASSPPGQGLFF.

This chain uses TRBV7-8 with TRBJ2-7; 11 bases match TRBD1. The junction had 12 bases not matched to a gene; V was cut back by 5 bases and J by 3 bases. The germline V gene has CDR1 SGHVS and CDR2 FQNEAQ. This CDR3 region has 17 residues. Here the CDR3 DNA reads TGTGCCAGCAGCCGCCTCCTGGGACAGGGGGTAGACTACGAGCAGTACTTC. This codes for CASSRLLGQGVDYEQYF.

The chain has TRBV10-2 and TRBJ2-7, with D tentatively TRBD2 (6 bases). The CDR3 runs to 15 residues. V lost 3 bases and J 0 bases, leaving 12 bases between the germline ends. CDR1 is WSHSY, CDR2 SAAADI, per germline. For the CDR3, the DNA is TGCGCCAGCAGTGACGGAGCGGGCAGCTCCTACGAGCAGTACTTC. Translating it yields CASSDGAGSSYEQYF.

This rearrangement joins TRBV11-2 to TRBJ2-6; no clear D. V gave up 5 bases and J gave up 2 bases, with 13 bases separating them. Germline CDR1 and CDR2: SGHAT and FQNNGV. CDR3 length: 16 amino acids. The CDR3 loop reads CASSKRGRTGANVLTF. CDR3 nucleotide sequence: TGTGCCAGCAGCAAAAGAGGAAGGACTGGGGCCAACGTCCTGACTTTC.

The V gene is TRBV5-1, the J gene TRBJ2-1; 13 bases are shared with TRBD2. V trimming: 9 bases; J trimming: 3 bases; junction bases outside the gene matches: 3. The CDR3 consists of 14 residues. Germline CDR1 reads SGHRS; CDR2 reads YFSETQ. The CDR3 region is CATRTSGSYNEQFF. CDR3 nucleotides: TGCGCCACCCGGACTAGCGGGAGCTACAATGAGCAGTTCTTC.

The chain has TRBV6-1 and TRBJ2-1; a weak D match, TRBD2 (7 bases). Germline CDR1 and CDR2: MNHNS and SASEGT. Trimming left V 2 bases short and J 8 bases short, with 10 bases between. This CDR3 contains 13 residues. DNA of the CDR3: TGTGCCAGCAGTGAAAGGGGGGGGTATGAGCAGTTCTTC. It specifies CASSERGGYEQFF.

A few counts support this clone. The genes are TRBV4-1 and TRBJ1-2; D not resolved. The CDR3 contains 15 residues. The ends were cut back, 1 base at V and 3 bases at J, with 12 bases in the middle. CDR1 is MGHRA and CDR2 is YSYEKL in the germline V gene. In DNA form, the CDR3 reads TGCGCCAGCAGCCAAGGGTCGCGCGGGGACTATGGCTACACCTTC. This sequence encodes CASSQGSRGDYGYTF.

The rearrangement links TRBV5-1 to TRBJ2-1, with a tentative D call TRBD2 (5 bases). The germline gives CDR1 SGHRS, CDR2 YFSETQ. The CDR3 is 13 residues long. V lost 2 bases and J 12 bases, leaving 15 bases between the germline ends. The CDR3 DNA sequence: TGCGCCAGCAGCTTTCCGGGAAGGAAGGTGCAGTTCTTC. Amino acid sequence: CASSFPGRKVQFF.

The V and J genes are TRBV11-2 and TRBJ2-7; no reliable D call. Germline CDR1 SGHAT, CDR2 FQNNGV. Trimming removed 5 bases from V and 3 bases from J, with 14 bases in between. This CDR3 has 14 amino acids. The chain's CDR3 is CASSPSTSYYEQYF. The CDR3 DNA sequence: TGTGCCAGCAGCCCCTCAACGAGTTACTACGAGCAGTACTTC.

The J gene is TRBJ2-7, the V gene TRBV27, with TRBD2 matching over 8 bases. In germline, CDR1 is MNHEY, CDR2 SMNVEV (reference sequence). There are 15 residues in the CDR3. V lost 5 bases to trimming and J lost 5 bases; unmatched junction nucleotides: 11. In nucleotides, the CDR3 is TGTGCCAGCAGTCCCCCAGGCGGGAGGCCCCACGAGCAGTACTTC. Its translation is CASSPPGGRPHEQYF.

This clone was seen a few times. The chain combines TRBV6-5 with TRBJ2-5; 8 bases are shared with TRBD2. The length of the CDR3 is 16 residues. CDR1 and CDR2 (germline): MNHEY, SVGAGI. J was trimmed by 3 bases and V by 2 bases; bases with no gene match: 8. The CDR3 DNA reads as TGTGCCAGCAGTTACACTAGCGGAGCTACCAAAGAGACCCAGTACTTC. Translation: CASSYTSGATKETQYF.

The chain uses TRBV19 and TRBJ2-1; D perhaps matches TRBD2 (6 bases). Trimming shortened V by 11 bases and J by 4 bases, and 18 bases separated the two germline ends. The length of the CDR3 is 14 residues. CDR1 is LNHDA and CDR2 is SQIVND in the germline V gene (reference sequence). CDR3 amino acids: CASSEASAYNEQFF. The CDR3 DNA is TGTGCCTCTTCGGAGGCTAGCGCGTACAATGAGCAGTTCTTC.

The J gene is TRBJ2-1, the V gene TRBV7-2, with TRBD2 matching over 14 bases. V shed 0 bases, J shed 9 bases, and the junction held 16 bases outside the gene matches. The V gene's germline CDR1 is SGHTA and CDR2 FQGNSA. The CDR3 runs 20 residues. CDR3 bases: TGTGCCAGCAGCTTAGCTACTATAGGGACTAGCGGGAGAAGAGGGATTGAGCAGTTCTTC. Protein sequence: CASSLATIGTSGRRGIEQFF. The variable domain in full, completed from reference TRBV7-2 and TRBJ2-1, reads GAGVSQSPSNKVTEKGKDVELRCDPISGHTALYWYRQSLGQGLEFLIYFQGNSAPDKSGLPSDRFSAERTGGSVSTLTIQRTQQEDSAVYLCASSLATIGTSGRRGIEQFFGPGTRLTVL.

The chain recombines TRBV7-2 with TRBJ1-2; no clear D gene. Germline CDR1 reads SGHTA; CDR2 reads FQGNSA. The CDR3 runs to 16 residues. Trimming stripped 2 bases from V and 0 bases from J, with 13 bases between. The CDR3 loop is CASSLSRQTSNYGYTF. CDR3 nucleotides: TGTGCCAGCAGCTTATCTAGGCAGACCTCTAACTATGGCTACACCTTC.

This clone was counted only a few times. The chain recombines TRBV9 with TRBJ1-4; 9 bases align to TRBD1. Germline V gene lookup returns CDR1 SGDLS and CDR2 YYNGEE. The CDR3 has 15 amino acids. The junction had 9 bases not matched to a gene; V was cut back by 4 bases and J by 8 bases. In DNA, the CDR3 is TGTGCCAGCAGCCCTCTCTCGGGACAGGGAGAAAAACTGTTTTTT. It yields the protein CASSPLSGQGEKLFF.